The 18 T cell receptor beta chains given below trace back to one sample, sequenced in a study of T cell responses to AZD1222 COVID-19 vaccine. The table came from immunoSEQ multiplex PCR; TCRdb's copy has only in-frame clones and leaves some out. The table lists 140,000 to 150,000 clones, approximately 91% of them singletons. The sequencing here drew on peripheral blood, taken 28 days after the second AZD1222 dose. These receptors originate from an adult who received the AZD1222 COVID-19 vaccine.

This chain connects TRBV4-2 to TRBJ2-7, with D unresolved. The CDR3 runs 14 residues. Germline CDR1 LGHNA, CDR2 YNFKEQ. Between the trimmed V and J ends, which lost 1 base and 0 bases, there was a span of 7 bases. The CDR3 nucleotides are TGTGCCAGCAGCCAAGTGGTTTCCTCCTACGAGCAGTACTTC. Its translation: CASSQVVSSYEQYF.

This sequence joins TRBV19 and TRBJ2-7; 7 bases agree with TRBD1. Germline V gene lookup returns CDR1 LNHDA and CDR2 SQIVND (reference sequence). J lost 0 bases, V lost 8 bases, and 10 bases had no gene match. The CDR3 totals 15 residues. The CDR3 here is CASSQAGTDSYEQYF. The CDR3 DNA follows: TGTGCCAGTTCTCAAGCCGGGACAGACTCCTACGAGCAGTACTTC. Variable domain in full (rest from reference TRBV19 and TRBJ2-7): DGGITQSPKYLFRKEGQNVTLSCEQNLNHDAMYWYRQDPGQGLRLIYYSQIVNDFQKGDIAEGYSVSREKKESFPLTVTSAQKNPTAFYLCASSQAGTDSYEQYFGPGTRLTVT.

For the CDR3, the DNA is TGTGCCAGCAGTGACCCCTCTGAGGGGTCCGCTGGCTACACCTTC. This translates into CASSDPSEGSAGYTF. The J gene is TRBJ1-2, the V gene TRBV25-1; perhaps TRBD1 as D (5 bases). Trimming took off 3 bases at V and 7 bases at J, with 18 bases between the two ends. CDR3 length: 15 amino acids. The germline gives CDR1 MGHDK, CDR2 SYGVNS.

The chain couples TRBV2 to TRBJ2-6, with unresolved D. This CDR3 is built from 16 residues. Germline V CDR1 and CDR2: SNHLY, FYNNEI. V lost 4 bases, J lost 0 bases, and 10 bases lay in between. CDR3 bases: TGTGCCAGCAGTGTCGTCATCGACTCTGGGGCCAACGTCCTGACTTTC. Translated: CASSVVIDSGANVLTF.

This clone was detected once. The chain carries TRBV27 and TRBJ1-4; D is possibly TRBD1 (5 bases). V shed 5 bases and J shed 8 bases, with 18 bases lying between them. Per germline, CDR1 MNHEY and CDR2 SMNVEV (reference sequence). CDR3 length equals 15 residues. CDR3 sequence: CASSLRQSRSEKLFF. CDR3 DNA: TGTGCCAGCAGTCTCCGACAGTCCCGCTCGGAAAAACTGTTTTTT. The complete variable domain, with remaining parts taken from reference TRBV27 and TRBJ1-4, reads EAQVTQNPRYLITVTGKKLTVTCSQNMNHEYMSWYRQDPGLGLRQIYYSMNVEVTDKGDVPEGYKVSRKEKRNFPLILESPSPNQTSLYFCASSLRQSRSEKLFFGSGTQLSVL.

This clone came up once. The V gene is TRBV4-1, the J gene TRBJ2-1, with TRBD2 identical over 8 bases. The length of the CDR3 is 18 residues. Trimming removed 1 base from V and 2 bases from J; junction bases left unmatched: 10. CDR1 and CDR2 (germline): MGHRA, YSYEKL. The CDR3 nucleotides are TGCGCCAGCAGCCAAGGAGGCGGGCGGGAGGCTACCTACAATGAGCAGTTCTTC. Translating it yields CASSQGGGREATYNEQFF.

Only one count was recorded for this clone. This chain's CDR3 is CASSYTHYEQYF. The DNA of the CDR3 is TGTGCCAGCAGTTATACTCACTACGAGCAGTACTTC. This chain joins TRBV2 and TRBJ2-7; D gene uncertain. This CDR3 contains 12 residues. The V and J ends lost 5 bases and 3 bases respectively, with 8 bases between them. Germline CDR1 reads SNHLY; CDR2 reads FYNNEI.

J is TRBJ1-1 and V is TRBV6-5; D gene ambiguous. This CDR3 contains 14 residues. The V gene's germline CDR1 is MNHEY and CDR2 SVGAGI. V lost 2 bases, J lost 0 bases, and 7 bases lay in between. The DNA of the CDR3 is TGTGCCAGCAGTTACAGCAGCATGAACACTGAAGCTTTCTTT. Translating it yields CASSYSSMNTEAFF.

The rearrangement uses TRBV2 and TRBJ2-7; D might be TRBD1 (5 bases). V lost 8 bases and J lost 3, with 11 bases in between. Germline lookup yields CDR1 SNHLY and CDR2 FYNNEI. The CDR3 loop spans 12 amino acids. CDR3 amino acids: CASGATNYEQYF. Written as DNA, the CDR3 is TGTGCCAGCGGGGCAACAAACTACGAGCAGTACTTC. Drawing the rest from reference TRBV2 and TRBJ2-7, the complete variable domain is EPEVTQTPSHQVTQMGQEVILRCVPISNHLYFYWYRQILGQKVEFLVSFYNNEISEKSEIFDDQFSVERPDGSNFTLKIRSTKLEDSAMYFCASGATNYEQYFGPGTRLTVT.

The rearrangement links TRBV2 to TRBJ1-5, with 8 nucleotides matching TRBD1. Germline values: CDR1 SNHLY, CDR2 FYNNEI. J gave up 4 bases and V 5 bases, and 7 bases lay outside the gene matches. The length of the CDR3 is 15 residues. The CDR3 region is CASSPDRGGNQPQHF. As DNA, the CDR3 is TGTGCCAGCAGTCCAGACAGGGGAGGGAATCAGCCCCAGCATTTT.

CDR3 DNA: TGTGCCAGCAGCGACCTCCAAGAGACCCAGTACTTC. As protein: CASSDLQETQYF. The gene calls are TRBV9 and TRBJ2-5, with no clear D. V gave up 3 bases and J gave up 1 base, with 4 bases separating them. The CDR3 is 12 residues long. The V gene's germline CDR1 is SGDLS and CDR2 YYNGEE.

The rearrangement links TRBV9 to TRBJ2-1, with 10 positions matching TRBD2. Germline V gene lookup returns CDR1 SGDLS and CDR2 YYNGEE. With V trimmed by 7 bases and J by 3 bases, 4 bases remained unmatched. This CDR3 has 14 residues. CDR3 sequence: CASPTSGIYNEQFF. For the CDR3, the DNA is TGTGCCAGCCCTACTAGCGGGATCTACAATGAGCAGTTCTTC. The entire variable domain, with the rest obtained from reference TRBV9 and TRBJ2-1, is as follows: DSGVTQTPKHLITATGQRVTLRCSPRSGDLSVYWYQQSLDQGLQFLIQYYNGEERAKGNILERFSAQQFPDLHSELNLSSLELGDSALYFCASPTSGIYNEQFFGPGTRLTVL.

The chain has TRBV7-9 and TRBJ1-5, with a weak D call TRBD1 (5 bases). The V and J ends lost 1 base and 4 bases respectively, with 14 bases between them. This CDR3 is 16 amino acids long. CDR1 and CDR2 from the germline V gene are SEHNR and FQNEAQ (reference sequence). The CDR3 DNA sequence: TGTGCCAGCAGCTTAGACCGGGACGGCGGAAATCAGCCCCAGCATTTT. It codes for CASSLDRDGGNQPQHF. The entire variable domain, with the rest obtained from reference TRBV7-9 and TRBJ1-5, is as follows: DTGVSQNPRHKITKRGQNVTFRCDPISEHNRLYWYRQTLGQGPEFLTYFQNEAQLEKSRLLSDRFSAERPKGSFSTLEIQRTEQGDSAMYLCASSLDRDGGNQPQHFGDGTRLSIL.

The rearrangement uses TRBV5-6 and TRBJ2-7; maybe TRBD1 (6 bases). Germline lookup yields CDR1 SGHDT and CDR2 YYEEEE. CDR3 length: 15 residues. Trimming took off 0 bases at V and 6 bases at J, with 16 bases between the two ends. DNA for the CDR3: TGTGCCAGCAGCTTGGGACAGGCGAGCTCGAGCGAGCAGTACTTC. As protein: CASSLGQASSSEQYF. Full variable domain (missing parts from reference TRBV5-6 and TRBJ2-7): DAGVTQSPTHLIKTRGQQVTLRCSPKSGHDTVSWYQQALGQGPQFIFQYYEEEERQRGNFPDRFSGHQFPNYSSELNVNALLLGDSALYLCASSLGQASSSEQYFGPGTRLTVT.

CDR3 DNA: TGTGCCAGTAGGGGGGGCCGCTATAATTCACCCCTCCACTTT. Translated, it gives CASRGGRYNSPLHF. V gene TRBV19 combines with J gene TRBJ1-6, with D possibly matching TRBD1 (6 bases). This CDR3 region has 14 residues. V was trimmed by 6 bases and J by 3 bases, leaving 9 bases between them. Germline CDR1 and CDR2: LNHDA and SQIVND (reference sequence).

This clone appeared a single time. This sequence joins TRBV2 and TRBJ1-6, with 7 bases that match TRBD1. Germline V CDR1 and CDR2: SNHLY, FYNNEI. This CDR3 has 13 amino acids. Germline trimming cut 8 bases from V and 7 bases from J; bases unmatched to any gene: 5. The CDR3 region is CASVGQMNSPLHF. DNA of the CDR3: TGTGCCAGCGTGGGACAGATGAATTCACCCCTCCACTTT.

The genes are TRBV4-1 and TRBJ1-2; 7 nucleotides line up with TRBD1. Germline V lookup: CDR1 MGHRA, CDR2 YSYEKL. J gave up 3 bases and V 2 bases, and 0 bases lay outside the gene matches. The CDR3 loop spans 13 amino acids. This CDR3 reads CASSQQGDYGYTF. The DNA of the CDR3 is TGCGCCAGCAGCCAACAGGGGGACTATGGCTACACCTTC.

The chain recombines TRBV12-3 or TRBV12-4 with TRBJ1-5; no clear D gene. The CDR3 is made up of 13 amino acids. V lost 4 bases, J lost 7 bases, and 11 bases lay in between. CDR3 in DNA: TGTGCCAGCAGTTCGGACCGAATCCAGCCCCAGCATTTT. This encodes CASSSDRIQPQHF.